This passage covers 16 T cell receptor beta chains from one sample sequenced in a study of Ad26.COV2.S vaccination and SARS-CoV-2 variants. Noted treatment: roughly 19 received Ad26.COV2.S at low or high dose, single or two shots; 5 received placebo; per-sample allocation not given. After the first vaccine or placebo injection, samples were drawn on day 63. Clones were sequenced by immunoSEQ multiplex PCR, and TCRdb holds only the in-frame ones, with some missing. Seen here are approximately 400,000 clones, 70% to 90% observed once, and the top ten hold 2.5% to 3.5%. The sample was peripheral blood, taken in a trial of Ad26.COV2.S vaccine versus placebo. The receptor source for this set is a person between 18 and 60 years old who received the Ad26.COV2.S COVID-19 vaccine or a placebo.

This chain links TRBV20-1 with TRBJ2-5; D is possibly TRBD1 (6 bases). Per the germline V gene, CDR1 is DFQATT and CDR2 is SNEGSKA (reference sequence). Trimming stripped 7 bases from V and 3 bases from J, with 9 bases between. The CDR3 spans 11 residues. The CDR3 loop reads CSVRTEETQYF. The CDR3 bases are TGCAGTGTAAGGACAGAAGAGACCCAGTACTTC.

This clone was recorded a few times. V gene TRBV4-1 combines with J gene TRBJ1-1; TRBD1 aligns across 9 bases. J lost 1 base, V lost 2 bases, and 2 bases had no gene match. Germline CDR1 MGHRA, CDR2 YSYEKL. The CDR3 totals 15 residues. DNA for the CDR3: TGCGCCAGCAGCCAACCGGGACAGGGGAACACTGAAGCTTTCTTT. Translated: CASSQPGQGNTEAFF.

The V gene is TRBV23-1, the J gene TRBJ1-5; the D is unclear. TRBV23-1 is an ORF, with its function uncertain. V was trimmed by 5 bases and J by 5 bases, leaving 13 bases between them. This CDR3 region has 14 residues. CDR3 in DNA: TGCGCCAGCAGTGAACTGAGAAAGTATCAGCCCCAGCATTTT. It specifies CASSELRKYQPQHF.

The rearrangement links TRBV11-2 to TRBJ1-1; 10 nucleotides align to TRBD1. CDR3 length: 16 amino acids. The ends lost 1 base at V and 3 bases at J; junction bases unmatched: 5. The germline V gene encodes CDR1 SGHAT and CDR2 FQNNGV. CDR3 region: CASSLVRGQGHTEAFF. The CDR3 nucleotides are TGTGCCAGCAGCTTAGTAAGGGGACAGGGGCACACTGAAGCTTTCTTT.

The chain employs TRBV5-1 and TRBJ2-5, with 10 bases fitting TRBD2. Germline CDR1 and CDR2: SGHRS and YFSETQ. The CDR3 runs 16 residues. The trim removed 0 bases at V and 5 bases at J, leaving 7 bases unmatched. In DNA, the CDR3 is TGCGCCAGCAGCTTGGCGGCTAGCGGGGGTCGTGAGACCCAGTACTTC. It encodes CASSLAASGGRETQYF.

This sequence joins TRBV5-1 and TRBJ2-7; 12 bases fit TRBD2. Looked up from germline, CDR1 is SGHRS and CDR2 is YFSETQ. Trimming removed 4 bases from V and 5 bases from J; junction bases left unmatched: 7. This CDR3 region has 15 residues. The DNA of the CDR3 is TGCGCCAGCAGCCCGGGACTAGCGGGCTCTCACGAGCAGTACTTC. Translated, it gives CASSPGLAGSHEQYF. The full variable domain, its missing parts supplied by reference TRBV5-1 and TRBJ2-7, is KAGVTQTPRYLIKTRGQQVTLSCSPISGHRSVSWYQQTPGQGLQFLFEYFSETQRNKGNFPGRFSGRQFSNSRSEMNVSTLELGDSALYLCASSPGLAGSHEQYFGPGTRLTVT.

The genes are TRBV4-1 and TRBJ1-1; 7 bases agree with TRBD1. The CDR3 is made up of 14 amino acids. Losses at the gene ends were 4 bases for V and 3 bases for J; bases not matched to a gene: 5. CDR1 and CDR2 from the germline V gene are MGHRA and YSYEKL. CDR3 sequence: CASSPGGSDTEAFF. The CDR3 DNA follows: TGCGCCAGCAGCCCAGGGGGGTCGGACACTGAAGCTTTCTTT.

This clone has only a few counts. For the CDR3, the DNA is TGTGCCAGCAGTCTTATTCTTGGAGATACGCAGTATTTT. It encodes CASSLILGDTQYF. V usage is TRBV27 and J usage is TRBJ2-3; D is ambiguous. Germline CDR1 and CDR2: MNHEY and SMNVEV (reference sequence). Trimming shortened V by 5 bases and J by 5 bases, and 11 bases separated the two germline ends. The CDR3 spans 13 residues.

The V gene is TRBV5-1, the J gene TRBJ2-2; 12 bases map to TRBD2. This CDR3 is 17 amino acids long. Germline loops: CDR1 SGHRS, CDR2 YFSETQ. J was trimmed by 6 bases and V by 4 bases; bases with no gene match: 10. The CDR3 region is CASSLTSTSGSPGELFF. CDR3 DNA sequence: TGCGCCAGCAGCCTAACCTCGACTAGCGGGAGTCCCGGGGAGCTGTTTTTT.

The rearrangement joins TRBV5-5 to TRBJ2-6, with D hard to call. The V end lost 4 bases, the J end lost 0 bases, and 8 bases lay between the germline ends. Germline V gene sequence: CDR1 SGHKS, CDR2 YYEKEE (reference sequence). The length of the CDR3 is 15 residues. The CDR3 DNA is TGTGCCAGCAGCCACGCTGTCTCTGGGGCCAACGTCCTGACTTTC. Amino acid sequence: CASSHAVSGANVLTF.

J is TRBJ1-2 and V is TRBV19; possibly TRBD1 for D (5 bases). In germline, CDR1 is LNHDA, CDR2 SQIVND (reference sequence). The CDR3 sequence is 18 residues long. Deletions cut 3 bases from V and 3 bases from J, with 23 bases between. The CDR3 protein is CASSIGRLGVPKDYGYTF. Written as DNA, the CDR3 is TGTGCCAGTAGTATCGGGCGCCTGGGGGTCCCAAAGGACTATGGCTACACCTTC.

The V call is TRBV14, the J call TRBJ1-2; 8 bases fit TRBD1. Trimming cost V 1 base and J 4 bases; bases outside gene matches: 5. Germline values: CDR1 SGHDN, CDR2 FVKESK. The CDR3 extends over 15 amino acids. CDR3 nucleotides: TGTGCCAGCAGCCAAGGGACAGGGAGGGCCTATGGCTACACCTTC. As protein: CASSQGTGRAYGYTF.

V gene TRBV7-2 combines with J gene TRBJ2-4; no definite D call. CDR1 and CDR2 (germline): SGHTA, FQGNSA. The CDR3 contains 13 residues. The V and J ends lost 3 bases and 0 bases respectively, with 3 bases between them. The DNA of the CDR3 is TGTGCCAGCAGCTTCTCAGCCAAAAACATTCAGTACTTC. Protein sequence: CASSFSAKNIQYF.

J is TRBJ2-7 and V is TRBV2, with TRBD1 matching over 7 bases. J gave up 0 bases and V 10 bases, and 3 bases lay outside the gene matches. In germline, CDR1 is SNHLY, CDR2 FYNNEI. This CDR3 spans 12 amino acids. Written as DNA, the CDR3 is TGTGCCATCAGGGGGAGCTCCTACGAGCAGTACTTC. It is translated as CAIRGSSYEQYF. Drawing the rest from reference TRBV2 and TRBJ2-7, the complete variable domain is EPEVTQTPSHQVTQMGQEVILRCVPISNHLYFYWYRQILGQKVEFLVSFYNNEISEKSEIFDDQFSVERPDGSNFTLKIRSTKLEDSAMYFCAIRGSSYEQYFGPGTRLTVT.

The rearrangement links TRBV14 to TRBJ2-1, with 8 bases fitting TRBD2. The germline V gene has CDR1 SGHDN and CDR2 FVKESK. The CDR3 has 17 residues. J gave up 10 bases and V 4 bases, and 18 bases lay outside the gene matches. The CDR3 loop is CASSPRRGGVFPREQFF. As DNA, the CDR3 is TGTGCCAGCAGCCCCCGTCGGGGGGGCGTTTTCCCGCGGGAGCAGTTCTTC. Filled out from reference TRBV14 and TRBJ2-1, the complete variable domain reads EAGVTQFPSHSVIEKGQTVTLRCDPISGHDNLYWYRRVMGKEIKFLLHFVKESKQDESGMPNNRFLAERTGGTYSTLKVQPAELEDSGVYFCASSPRRGGVFPREQFFGPGTRLTVL.

The chain carries TRBV14 and TRBJ1-6; D unresolved. The V and J ends lost 7 bases and 4 bases respectively, with 8 bases between them. Germline values: CDR1 SGHDN, CDR2 FVKESK. This CDR3 is 13 amino acids long. The CDR3 nucleotides read TGTGCCAGCACGAGCCAGTATAATTCACCCCTCCACTTT. It codes for CASTSQYNSPLHF.